This T cell receptor beta chain originates from a study of neurological immune-mediated disorders. Study-wide results and caveats: While HTLV-1-associated myelopathy showed the greatest TCR clonal expansion, multiple sclerosis showed the least, falling below healthy controls. Subjects shared no identical expanded-clone CDR3 amino acid sequences, suggesting private TCR-beta repertoires in all groups.

A word on this clonotype: Its antigen is unidentified.

The J segment lost 2 bases and the V segment lost 3 bases, leaving 8 bases of the junction unmatched. The CDR3 spans 16 residues. Germline-derived CDR1 and CDR2 are MGHRA and YSYEKL. Stored at -80 C, 2 million PBMCs were the source of the unsorted libraries. The authors made cDNA by 5'RACE with 10-nucleotide random UMIs. TCRdb re-analysed the 5' RACE reads in MiXCR, keeping a single row per CDR3 protein. The table lists tens of thousands of distinct CDR3 sequences, 17% of them singletons, with 15% to 17% in the top ten. The genes are TRBV4-1 and TRBJ2-3; 7 bases are a match to TRBD2. Sequenced input: PBMCs. This receptor was identified in a woman aged 40 to 49 in good health. The CDR3 DNA reads as TGCGCCAGCAGCCATGTTGCGGGGGACCTCACAGATACGCAGTATTTT. This translates into CASSHVAGDLTDTQYF.